A single T cell receptor (beta chain) is shown here with its context. This clonotype showed up many times. The antigen it binds to is not known. No base quality information exists; no much larger clone differs at one position. Receptors were amplified or captured by 5' RACE. Sequencing was carried out with a NextSeq 500. The TCR library protocol attached unique molecular identifiers to individual cDNA molecules to correct for sequencing error and PCR bias. Both TCR alpha and beta chains were sequenced, and tight co-correlation was observed between alpha and beta sequence abundances in each sample. The paper's data handling went like this. Decombinator V4 was used to perform V gene, J gene and CDR3 annotation of TCR sequences. TCRs were defined as expanded if a significant change between any two time points was detected under a Poisson model with p below 0.0001. TCR abundances were normalised to the total number of TCRs sequenced per sample and expressed as counts per million. TRAV1-2 paired with TRAJ12, TRAJ20 or TRAJ33 defined MAIT TCRs, while TRAV10 paired with TRAJ18 defined iNKT TCRs. VDJdb, accessed 1 November 2021, was searched for CMV, EBV and SARS-CoV-2 annotated TCRs, excluding TCRs annotated for multiple antigens. Using fastp at Q25 and MiXCR, TCRdb reprocessed the public reads and kept productive beta chains. CDR3 protein sequences are deduplicated, and each keeps its most common genes and DNA. TCRdb, not the original authors, processed these V and J calls. The sample records roughly 54,000 distinct CDR3 sequences, less than 9.5% of which are singletons. The top ten hold over 9.5% of the sample.

This was a case-control study nested in a cohort of healthcare workers in London, UK, who had nasopharyngeal swab PCR tests and blood samples taken every week. Healthcare workers were recruited between 23 and 31 March 2020, during the week of the UK lockdown, and were followed weekly for up to about 15 weeks. These data are taken from a study of early T cells in non-severe SARS-CoV-2 infection (dated by TCRdb to about 2021). Study-wide context: Because TCR sequencing relied on bulk RNA taken from unsorted whole blood, pairing of alpha and beta chains was not possible. Overall study outcomes, separate from this receptor: Matching against VDJdb was skewed toward anti-spike CD8 responses, likely underestimated virus-specific expansions, and missed private and CD4 specificities.

V is cut by 4 bases and J by 2 bases, and the space between the germline ends is 11 bases. CDR1 is given as SGHRS and CDR2 as YFSETQ, both from the germline V gene. The CDR3 covers 14 residues, taking in both the cysteine and the phenylalanine. Solely the CDR3 DNA is kept, with 42 bases framed from the first base. The sequencing used whole blood, collected at baseline. The receptor's source is an adult who was a healthcare worker with PCR-confirmed SARS-CoV-2 infection or an uninfected control (not recorded which). The V and J genes are TRBV5-1 and TRBJ2-3, with no confident D gene call. The DNA is TGCGCCAGCAGCCCAGGAGACTCCACAGATACGCAGTATTTT. It encodes CASSPGDSTDTQYF.